The present entry profiles one T cell receptor beta chain with its context. What it recognizes is unknown. Other nucleotide sequences in the sample specify the same CDR3. The germline V gene encodes CDR1 MDHEN and CDR2 SYDVKM. V trimming: 4 bases; J trimming: 5 bases; junction bases outside the gene matches: 3. This CDR3 comprises 14 residues. The data are from a study of T cell responses to AZD1222 COVID-19 vaccine. The protocol was immunoSEQ multiplex PCR, while the TCRdb copy is restricted to in-frame clones and leaves out a portion. The sample contains some 66,000 clones, approximately 90% of which appear only once. Points from the study as a whole: At baseline, seropositivity was found in only six or seven AZD1222 recipients. With dominance at 160-218 and 743-854, vaccine-associated CD4 TCRs spanned spike.

The rearrangement uses TRBV28 and TRBJ1-5, with 9 bases aligning to TRBD1. The sequence derives from an adult who received the AZD1222 COVID-19 vaccine. The sample was peripheral blood, taken 28 days after the second AZD1222 dose. Here the CDR3 reads CASSSGQGDQPQHF. CDR3 DNA sequence: TGTGCCAGCAGTTCGGGACAGGGAGATCAGCCCCAGCATTTT. Full variable domain (missing parts from reference TRBV28 and TRBJ1-5): DVKVTQSSRYLVKRTGEKVFLECVQDMDHENMFWYRQDPGLGLRLIYFSYDVKMKEKGDIPEGYSVSREKKERFSLILESASTNQTSMYLCASSSGQGDQPQHFGDGTRLSIL.